The clone carrying this T cell receptor beta chain appeared once. This sample was included in a study of OX40 agonist ivuxolimab in advanced cancers. The germline CDR1 and CDR2 sequences are MNHNS and SASEGT. The CDR3 has 11 residues. The V end was cut by 5 bases, the J end by 8 bases, with 10 bases between. Sequencing used immunoSEQ multiplex PCR; TCRdb keeps in-frame clones, though not all of them. The sample lists more than 55,000 clones; 86% were seen once. Baseline was the first blood sampling point, followed by cycle 4 day 1 and cycle 7 day 1. This material consisted of CD4+ or CD8+ T cells sorted from blood, taken in a trial of the OX40 agonist ivuxolimab. The rearrangement uses TRBV6-1 and TRBJ2-7, with D hard to call. The clonotype comes from an adult with an advanced solid tumor such as melanoma, head and neck, liver or kidney cancer. CDR3 in amino acids: CASSYGGKQYF. The CDR3 DNA reads as TGTGCCAGCAGTTACGGTGGGAAGCAGTACTTC.